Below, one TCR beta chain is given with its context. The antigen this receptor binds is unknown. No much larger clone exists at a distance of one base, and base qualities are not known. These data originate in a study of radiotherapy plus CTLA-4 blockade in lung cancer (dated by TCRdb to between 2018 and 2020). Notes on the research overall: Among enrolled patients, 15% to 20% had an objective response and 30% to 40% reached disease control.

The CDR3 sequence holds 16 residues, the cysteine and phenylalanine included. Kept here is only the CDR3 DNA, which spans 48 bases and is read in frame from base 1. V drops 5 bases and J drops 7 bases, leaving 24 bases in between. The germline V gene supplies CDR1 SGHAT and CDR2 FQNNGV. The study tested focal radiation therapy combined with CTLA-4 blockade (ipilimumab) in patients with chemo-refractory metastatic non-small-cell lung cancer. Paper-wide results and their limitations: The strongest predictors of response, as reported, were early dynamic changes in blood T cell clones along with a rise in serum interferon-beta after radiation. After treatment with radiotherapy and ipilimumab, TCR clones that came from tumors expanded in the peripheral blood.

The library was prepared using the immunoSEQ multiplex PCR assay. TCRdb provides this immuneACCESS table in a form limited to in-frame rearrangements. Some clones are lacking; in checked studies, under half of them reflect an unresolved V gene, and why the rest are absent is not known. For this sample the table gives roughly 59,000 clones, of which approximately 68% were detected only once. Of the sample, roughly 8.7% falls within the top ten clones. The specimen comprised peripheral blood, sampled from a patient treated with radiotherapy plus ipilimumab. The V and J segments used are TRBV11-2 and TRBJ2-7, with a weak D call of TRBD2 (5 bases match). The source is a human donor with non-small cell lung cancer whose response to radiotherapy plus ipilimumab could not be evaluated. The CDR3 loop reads CASSPGSGSIILEQYF. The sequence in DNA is TGTGCCAGCAGCCCTGGCAGCGGTTCCATAATCCTGGAGCAGTACTTC.